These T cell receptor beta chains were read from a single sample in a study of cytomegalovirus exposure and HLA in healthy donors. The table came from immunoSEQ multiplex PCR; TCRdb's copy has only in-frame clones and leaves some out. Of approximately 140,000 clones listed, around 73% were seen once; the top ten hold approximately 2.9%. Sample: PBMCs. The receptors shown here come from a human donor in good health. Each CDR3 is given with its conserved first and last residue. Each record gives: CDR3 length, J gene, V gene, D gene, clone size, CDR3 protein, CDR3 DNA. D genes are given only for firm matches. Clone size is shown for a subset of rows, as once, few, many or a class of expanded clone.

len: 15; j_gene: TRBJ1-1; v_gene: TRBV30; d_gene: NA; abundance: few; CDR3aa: CAWSVPVTVNTEAFF; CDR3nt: TGTGCCTGGAGTGTACCGGTTACGGTGAACACTGAAGCTTTCTTT
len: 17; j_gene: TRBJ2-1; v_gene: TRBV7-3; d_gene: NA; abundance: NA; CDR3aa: CASSLRTGRSSYNEQFF; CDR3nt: TGTGCCAGCAGCTTAAGGACGGGGAGAAGCTCCTACAATGAGCAGTTCTTC
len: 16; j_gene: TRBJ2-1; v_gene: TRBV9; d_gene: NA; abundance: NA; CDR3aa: CASSVATGHSYNEQFF; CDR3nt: TGTGCCAGCAGCGTAGCCACAGGACACTCCTACAATGAGCAGTTCTTC
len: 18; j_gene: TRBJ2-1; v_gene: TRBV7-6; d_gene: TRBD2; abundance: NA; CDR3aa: CASSPRATSGGFYNEQFF; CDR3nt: TGTGCCAGCAGCCCTAGGGCTACTAGCGGGGGGTTCTACAATGAGCAGTTCTTC
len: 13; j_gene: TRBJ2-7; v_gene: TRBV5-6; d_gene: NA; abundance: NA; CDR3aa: CASSLGNLGGQYF; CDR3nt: TGTGCCAGCAGCTTGGGAAACCTGGGGGGGCAGTACTTC
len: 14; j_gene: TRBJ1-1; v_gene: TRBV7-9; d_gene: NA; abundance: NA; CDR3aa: CASSFIGVNTEAFF; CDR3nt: TGTGCCAGCAGCTTTATAGGGGTGAACACTGAAGCTTTCTTT
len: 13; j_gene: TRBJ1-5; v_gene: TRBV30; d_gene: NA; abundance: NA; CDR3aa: CAWSPPRDQPQHF; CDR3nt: TGTGCCTGGAGTCCTCCCCGGGATCAGCCCCAGCATTTT
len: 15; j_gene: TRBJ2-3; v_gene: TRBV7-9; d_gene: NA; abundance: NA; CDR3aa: CASSQVSGRTDTQYF; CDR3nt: TGTGCCAGCAGCCAAGTTAGCGGACGAACAGATACGCAGTATTTT
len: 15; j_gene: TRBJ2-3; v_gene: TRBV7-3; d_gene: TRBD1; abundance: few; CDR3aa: CASSLGQPFADTQYF; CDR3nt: TGTGCCAGCAGCTTGGGACAGCCCTTCGCAGATACGCAGTATTTT
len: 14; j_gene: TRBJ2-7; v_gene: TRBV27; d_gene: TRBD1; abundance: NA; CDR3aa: CASSFGTERYEQYF; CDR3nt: TGTGCCAGCAGTTTCGGGACAGAACGCTACGAGCAGTACTTC
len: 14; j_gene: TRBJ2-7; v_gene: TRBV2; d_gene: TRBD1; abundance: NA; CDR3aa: CASRETGTVYEQYF; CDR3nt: TGTGCCAGCAGGGAAACCGGGACAGTCTACGAGCAGTACTTC
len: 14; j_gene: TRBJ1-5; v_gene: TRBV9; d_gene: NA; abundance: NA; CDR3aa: CASSTDSLGQPQHF; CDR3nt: TGTGCCAGCAGTACCGACAGTTTAGGTCAGCCCCAGCATTTT
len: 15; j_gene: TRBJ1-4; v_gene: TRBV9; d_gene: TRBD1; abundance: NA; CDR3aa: CASSVEGQGREKLFF; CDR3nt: TGTGCCAGCAGCGTAGAGGGACAGGGGCGAGAAAAACTGTTTTTT
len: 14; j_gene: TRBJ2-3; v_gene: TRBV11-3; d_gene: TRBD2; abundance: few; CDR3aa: CASSRLARTDTQYF; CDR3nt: TGTGCCAGCAGCCGACTAGCGCGCACAGATACGCAGTATTTT
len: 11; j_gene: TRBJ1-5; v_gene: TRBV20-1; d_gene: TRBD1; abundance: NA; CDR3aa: CSAQGDEPQHF; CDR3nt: TGCAGTGCTCAGGGGGATGAGCCCCAGCATTTT
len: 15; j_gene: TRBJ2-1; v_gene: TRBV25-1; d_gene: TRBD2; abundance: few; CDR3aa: CASKTGLAGYNEQFF; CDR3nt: TGTGCCAGCAAAACGGGACTAGCGGGGTACAATGAGCAGTTCTTC
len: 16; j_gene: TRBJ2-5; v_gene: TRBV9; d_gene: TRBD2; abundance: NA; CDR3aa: CASSARPGLGRETQYF; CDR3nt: TGTGCCAGCAGCGCCCGTCCGGGACTAGGTAGAGAGACCCAGTACTTC
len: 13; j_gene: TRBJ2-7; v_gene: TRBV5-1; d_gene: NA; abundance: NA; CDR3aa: CASKGGGTYEQYF; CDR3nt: TGCGCCAGCAAGGGAGGGGGGACCTACGAGCAGTACTTC
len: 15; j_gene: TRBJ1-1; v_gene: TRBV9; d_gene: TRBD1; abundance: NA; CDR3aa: CASSVGTGGNTEAFF; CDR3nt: TGTGCCAGCAGCGTAGGGACAGGGGGGAACACTGAAGCTTTCTTT
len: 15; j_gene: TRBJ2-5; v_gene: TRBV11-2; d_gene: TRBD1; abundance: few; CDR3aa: CASSFTGGLQETQYF; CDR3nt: TGTGCCAGCAGCTTTACAGGGGGCCTCCAAGAGACCCAGTACTTC
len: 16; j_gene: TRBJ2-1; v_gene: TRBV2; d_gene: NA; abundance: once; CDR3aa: CASSEVSGGSYNEQFF; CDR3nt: TGTGCCAGCAGTGAAGTTAGCGGCGGCTCCTACAATGAGCAGTTCTTC
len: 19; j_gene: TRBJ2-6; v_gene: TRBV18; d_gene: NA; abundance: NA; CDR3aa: CASSPFRTERSSGANVLTF; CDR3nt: TGTGCCAGCTCACCATTCCGCACGGAGAGGAGCTCTGGGGCCAACGTCCTGACTTTC
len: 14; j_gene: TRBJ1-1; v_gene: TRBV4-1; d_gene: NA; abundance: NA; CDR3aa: CASRLVAANTEAFF; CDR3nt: TGCGCCAGCAGGCTGGTGGCGGCGAACACTGAAGCTTTCTTT
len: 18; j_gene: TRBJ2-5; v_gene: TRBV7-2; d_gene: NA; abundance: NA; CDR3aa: CASSLGSGSRGNQETQYF; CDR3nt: TGTGCCAGCAGCTTAGGATCAGGGTCTAGGGGAAACCAAGAGACCCAGTACTTC
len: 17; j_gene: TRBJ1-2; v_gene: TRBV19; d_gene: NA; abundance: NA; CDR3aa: CASPHSPQGRRMLGYTF; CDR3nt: TGTGCCAGCCCCCATTCCCCCCAGGGGCGACGCATGTTAGGCTACACCTTC
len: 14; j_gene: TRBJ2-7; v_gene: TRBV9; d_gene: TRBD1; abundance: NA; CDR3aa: CASSAGQPMDEQYF; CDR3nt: TGTGCCAGCAGCGCGGGACAGCCTATGGACGAGCAGTACTTC
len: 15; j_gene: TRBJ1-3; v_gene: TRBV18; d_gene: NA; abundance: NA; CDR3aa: CASSPSGVSGNTIYF; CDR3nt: TGTGCCAGCTCACCTTCCGGGGTTTCTGGAAACACCATATATTTT
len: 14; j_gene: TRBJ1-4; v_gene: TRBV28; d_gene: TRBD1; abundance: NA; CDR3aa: CASSRDRVNEKLFF; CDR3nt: TGTGCCAGCAGTCGGGACAGGGTAAACGAAAAACTGTTTTTT
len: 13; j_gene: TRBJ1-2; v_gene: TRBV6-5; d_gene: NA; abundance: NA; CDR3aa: CASSNPGHVGYTF; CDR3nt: TGTGCCAGCAGTAACCCGGGACATGTAGGCTACACCTTC